A selection of T cell receptor beta chains follows, all from one sample in a study of a mutant IDH1 vaccine in newly diagnosed glioma. This table comes from immunoSEQ multiplex PCR, and its TCRdb copy is limited to in-frame clones, with some not included. The repertoire holds 25,000 to 40,000 clones, with 78% as singletons. Their antigens are not known. Sequencing was performed on PBMCs, taken from a glioma patient whose treatment included an IDH1 peptide vaccine. The receptors stem from a woman aged 40 to 49 with glioma. CDR3s leave out the opening cysteine and the closing phenylalanine or tryptophan.

CDR3aa,v_gene
ASSPEAGNTIY,TRBV18
ASSPANLWTSRGEKLF,TRBV5-1
ASGISTDTQY,TRBV6-1
ASSSGGIDEKLF,TRBV6-5
ASSFVQETQY,TRBV5-6
ASSALGTPRYEQY,TRBV6-1
ASSLAVSGNQPQH,TRBV5-6
ASSFRWTEAF,TRBV5-6
ASSLGPWTLNGYT,TRBV7-2
ASRGGQGSDGYT,TRBV25-1
ASSFDGTSGGSYTDTQY,TRBV5-6
ASSSGTGVPQPQH,TRBV7-2
ASSWGTGGGEGYT,TRBV5-4
SARSYNEQF,TRBV20-1
ASSTRTSGAYEQY,TRBV5-1
ASSATGGNEKLF,TRBV27
ASSLRQGPILHSNQPQH,TRBV5-5
ASGITANTEAF,TRBV5-4
ASSLAGIRKETQY,TRBV5-1
ASSLEQGFYGYT,TRBV5-1